These 18 T cell receptor beta chains originate from one sample sequenced in a study of patients and donors after allogeneic stem cell transplantation. MiXCR, run by TCRdb on the RT-PCR reads, gives a single entry per CDR3 protein. The sample lists more than 850,000 distinct CDR3 sequences, roughly 18% occurring once. Material for sequencing was blood, either unsorted or a sorted T cell fraction (not recorded which). Every receptor here comes from a human donor who was either an allogeneic HSCT recipient or a stem cell or donor lymphocyte infusion donor (not recorded which). It is not recorded whose cells these are; they may come from a transplant donor.

This clonotype has more than one count but fewer than ten. The chain combines TRBV4-1 with TRBJ2-3; D possibly matches TRBD1 or TRBD2 (5 bases each). V lost 0 bases to trimming and J lost 4 bases, with 11 bases between them. Germline V gives CDR1 MGHRA, CDR2 YSYEKL. The length of the CDR3 is 15 residues. Here the CDR3 reads CASSQEGVGADTQYF. The CDR3 region has the DNA TGCGCCAGCAGCCAAGAGGGGGTTGGCGCAGATACGCAGTATTTT.

This clonotype occurred a few times. Here the CDR3 DNA reads TGTGCCAGCAGCCCTCGAGGGCAAGTGAGCTCCTATAATTCACCCCTCCACTTT. It translates to CASSPRGQVSSYNSPLHF. J is TRBJ1-6 and V is TRBV6-1, with unresolved D. V lost 6 bases and J lost 0, with 18 bases in between. This CDR3 has 18 residues. The germline CDR1 and CDR2 sequences are MNHNS and SASEGT.

Turning to this clonotype: The missing conserved phenylalanine or tryptophan at the end of this CDR3 makes a read error likely. This sequence joins TRBV30 and TRBJ1-1, with D perhaps TRBD1 (5 bases). CDR1 is GTSNPN and CDR2 is SVGIG in the germline V gene (reference sequence). The CDR3 has 14 amino acids. Written as DNA, the CDR3 is TGTGCAAGGAGGGGTGGGGGTAGGGACACTGAAGCTTTCCTT. Translation: CARRGGGRDTEAFL.

The rearrangement uses TRBV12-3 or TRBV12-4 and TRBJ2-7; D is possibly TRBD1 (7 bases). V was shortened by 3 bases and J by 3 bases, with 18 bases between the two germline ends. This CDR3 region has 16 residues. As DNA, the CDR3 is TGTGCCAGCAGTTTGGGGTGGGGGACAGCGGGCTACGAGCAGTACTTC. Translating gives CASSLGWGTAGYEQYF.

The sample holds a few counts of this clonotype. The chain combines TRBV4-1 with TRBJ2-3; 8 bases align to TRBD2. Germline V gene sequence: CDR1 MGHRA, CDR2 YSYEKL. After removal of 0 bases from V and 7 bases from J, the junction contained 9 bases not matched to a gene. The CDR3 consists of 16 residues. The CDR3 loop is CASSQDPGLAGNTQYF. The CDR3 DNA sequence: TGCGCCAGCAGCCAAGACCCGGGGCTAGCGGGTAATACGCAGTATTTT.

This clonotype came up a few times. The V call is TRBV9, the J call TRBJ2-1; D is ambiguous. There are 15 residues in the CDR3. Germline CDR1 SGDLS, CDR2 YYNGEE. V dropped 0 bases and J dropped 0 bases, with 7 bases sitting between them. The CDR3 loop is CASSVEGNSYNEQFF. In DNA, the CDR3 is TGTGCCAGCAGCGTAGAGGGCAACTCCTACAATGAGCAGTTCTTC.

This clonotype was counted between two and nine times. J is TRBJ2-1 and V is TRBV6-2 or TRBV6-3, with D possibly being TRBD1 or TRBD2 (5 bases each). The germline V gene encodes CDR1 MNHEY and CDR2 SVGEGT. V dropped 3 bases and J dropped 14 bases, with 20 bases sitting between them. The CDR3 length is 14 residues. CDR3 sequence: CASSYSGFWDLEFF. DNA of the CDR3: TGTGCCAGCAGTTATTCGGGATTCTGGGACCTAGAGTTCTTC.

This clonotype was found many times. The V gene is TRBV29-1, the J gene TRBJ1-1; D is unclear. V was shortened by 3 bases and J by 3 bases, with 11 bases between the two germline ends. This CDR3 contains 13 residues. Germline values: CDR1 SQVTM, CDR2 ANQGSEA. The CDR3 spells CSVEHGLYTEAFF. CDR3 DNA sequence: TGCAGCGTTGAGCACGGGTTGTACACTGAAGCTTTCTTT.

This clonotype was seen at least ten times. The rearrangement joins TRBV4-2 to TRBJ2-7; D is unclear. The V end lost 1 base, the J end lost 0 bases, and 10 bases lay between the germline ends. Germline V gene sequence: CDR1 LGHNA, CDR2 YNFKEQ. The CDR3 covers 15 residues. CDR3 protein: CASSQVRLSSYEQYF. The DNA of the CDR3 is TGTGCCAGCAGCCAAGTACGTTTAAGCTCCTACGAGCAGTACTTC.

This clonotype turned up a few times. This chain links TRBV7-8 with TRBJ2-7; 7 nucleotides match TRBD1. J lost 4 bases, V lost 5 bases, and 5 bases had no gene match. This CDR3 is 13 amino acids long. CDR1 is SGHVS and CDR2 is FQNEAQ in the germline V gene. The CDR3 nucleotides read TGTGCCAGCAGCCTACCGGGACAGTACGAGCAGTACTTC. Protein: CASSLPGQYEQYF.

A few counts support this clonotype. The chain has TRBV5-1 and TRBJ2-7, with 9 bases identical to TRBD1. The CDR3 extends over 16 amino acids. V trimming: 0 bases; J trimming: 7 bases; junction bases outside the gene matches: 11. The germline V gene has CDR1 SGHRS and CDR2 YFSETQ. CDR3 region: CASSLGLGQGPREQYF. CDR3 nucleotide sequence: TGCGCCAGCAGCTTGGGACTGGGACAGGGCCCTAGAGAGCAGTACTTC.

This chain's CDR3 is CASSPRDVKNIQYF. The CDR3 DNA reads TGTGCCAGTAGTCCCCGAGACGTCAAAAACATTCAGTACTTC. The V gene is TRBV19, the J gene TRBJ2-4; unclear D gene. The ends were cut back, 5 bases at V and 3 bases at J, with 11 bases in the middle. The CDR3 is made up of 14 amino acids. In germline, CDR1 is LNHDA, CDR2 SQIVND (reference sequence).

The V call is TRBV12-3 or TRBV12-4, the J call TRBJ2-2; D tentatively fits TRBD1 or TRBD2 (5 bases each). The CDR3 loop spans 17 amino acids. Trimming took off 1 base at V and 0 bases at J, with 12 bases between the two ends. The CDR3 DNA follows: TGTGCCAGCAGTTTAGGGGGACCGATTGCGAACACCGGGGAGCTGTTTTTT. Its protein product is CASSLGGPIANTGELFF.

The CDR3 region is CASVVGLVTGELFF. The CDR3 nucleotides read TGTGCCAGCGTGGTGGGACTAGTCACCGGGGAGCTGTTTTTT. The chain has TRBV11-2 and TRBJ2-2; 8 nucleotides align to TRBD2. V lost 8 bases and J lost 4; bases outside the gene matches: 6. This CDR3 is built from 14 residues. Germline V gene sequence: CDR1 SGHAT, CDR2 FQNNGV.

V usage is TRBV12-3 or TRBV12-4 and J usage is TRBJ1-1; tentatively, D is TRBD1 (5 bases). CDR3 length: 15 residues. Trimming stripped 6 bases from V and 7 bases from J, with 21 bases between. For the CDR3, the DNA is TGTGCCAGCAGGATGTTTCTTTGGGGCCCTGGTGAAGCTTTCTTT. Its protein is CASRMFLWGPGEAFF.

V and J are TRBV20-1 and TRBJ2-7; 7 nucleotides agree with TRBD2. CDR1 and CDR2 (germline): DFQATT, SNEGSKA (reference sequence). The CDR3 has 11 residues. V lost 7 bases and J lost 4; bases outside the gene matches: 4. CDR3 coding DNA: TGCAGTGTCCTAGCGGAGTACGAGCAGTACTTC. Translated, it gives CSVLAEYEQYF.

The chain has TRBV7-3 and TRBJ2-1; a possible D gene is TRBD2 (6 bases). This CDR3 is built from 21 residues. Trimming took 1 base from V and 0 from J, leaving 25 bases between them. Germline-derived CDR1 and CDR2 are SGHTA and FQGTGA. The CDR3 sequence is CASSLMSPASEIPSSYNEQFF. The CDR3 DNA sequence: TGTGCCAGCAGCTTAATGTCCCCGGCTAGCGAGATACCGAGCTCCTACAATGAGCAGTTCTTC.

The table lists this clonotype with a few counts. The genes are TRBV4-2 and TRBJ1-6, with TRBD1 matching over 9 bases. The V segment lost 3 bases and the J segment 4 bases; nucleotides outside the gene matches: 4. The CDR3 sequence is 16 residues long. CDR1 LGHNA and CDR2 YNFKEQ come from the germline V gene. The CDR3 nucleotides read TGTGCCAGCAGCCAGCCGGACAGGGGATATAATTCACCCCTCCACTTT. Translating it yields CASSQPDRGYNSPLHF.